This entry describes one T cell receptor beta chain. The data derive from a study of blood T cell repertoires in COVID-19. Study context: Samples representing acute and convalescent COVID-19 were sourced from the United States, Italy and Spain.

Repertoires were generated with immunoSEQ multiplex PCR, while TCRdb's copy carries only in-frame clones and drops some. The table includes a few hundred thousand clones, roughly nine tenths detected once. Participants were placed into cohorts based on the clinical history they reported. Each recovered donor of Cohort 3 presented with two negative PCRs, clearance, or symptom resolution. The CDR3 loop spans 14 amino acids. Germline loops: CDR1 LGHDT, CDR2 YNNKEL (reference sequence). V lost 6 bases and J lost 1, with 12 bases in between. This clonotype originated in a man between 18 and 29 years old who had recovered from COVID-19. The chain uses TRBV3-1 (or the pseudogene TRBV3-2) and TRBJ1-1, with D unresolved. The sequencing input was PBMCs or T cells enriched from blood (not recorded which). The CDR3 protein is CASSLYGANTEAFF. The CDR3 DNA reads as TGTGCCAGCAGTTTATACGGTGCGAACACTGAAGCTTTCTTT.